The rows below give T cell receptor beta chains drawn from one sample of a study of T cell responses to AZD1222 COVID-19 vaccine. Sequencing was performed with immunoSEQ multiplex PCR; in TCRdb, only in-frame clones are kept and a portion is missing. The data show approximately 200,000 clones, with about 89% seen just once and approximately 2.5% held by the top ten. The sequencing used peripheral blood, collected on day 0 of MenACWY control vaccination. These receptors all stem from an adult in good health. CDR3s include the opening cysteine and the closing phenylalanine or tryptophan. The order of the fields is V gene, J gene, D gene, clone size, CDR3 DNA, CDR3 protein. The D gene is left open where the match is weak. Size values are once, few and many counts, or a class for expanded clones, and some rows have none.

V gene: TRBV7-9; J gene: TRBJ2-3; D gene: -; clone size: -; CDR3 DNA: TGTGCCAGCAGCTCGGGACAAATCGACACAGATACGCAGTATTTT; CDR3 protein: CASSSGQIDTDTQYF
V gene: TRBV12-3/TRBV12-4; J gene: TRBJ1-3; D gene: -; clone size: -; CDR3 DNA: TGTGCCGGCCGAGCCGCCTCTGGAAACACCATATATTTT; CDR3 protein: CAGRAASGNTIYF
V gene: TRBV7-2; J gene: TRBJ2-3; D gene: TRBD1; clone size: -; CDR3 DNA: TGTGCCAGCAGCCTCCAAGTAGGGGGCCGGACAGATACGCAGTATTTT; CDR3 protein: CASSLQVGGRTDTQYF
V gene: TRBV5-6; J gene: TRBJ2-7; D gene: -; clone size: -; CDR3 DNA: TGTGCCAGCAGCGACCGACCCGGGACACCTAATGTGCCCTACGAGCAGTACTTC; CDR3 protein: CASSDRPGTPNVPYEQYF
V gene: TRBV6-2/TRBV6-3; J gene: TRBJ2-5; D gene: -; clone size: -; CDR3 DNA: TGTGCCAGCAGTTACAGTCCCATGCGGACCCAGTACTTC; CDR3 protein: CASSYSPMRTQYF
V gene: TRBV7-9; J gene: TRBJ2-2; D gene: -; clone size: -; CDR3 DNA: TGTGCCAGCAGCTTATTTGGGCAGGCGAACACCGGGGAGCTGTTTTTT; CDR3 protein: CASSLFGQANTGELFF
V gene: TRBV7-9; J gene: TRBJ2-1; D gene: -; clone size: -; CDR3 DNA: TGTGCCAGCAGCTTACCTAGGGGAGACGAGCAGTTCTTC; CDR3 protein: CASSLPRGDEQFF
V gene: TRBV3-1/TRBV3-2; J gene: TRBJ1-2; D gene: -; clone size: -; CDR3 DNA: TGTGCCAGCAGCCAAGATCAATTCATAGGCAGGTTGTTGGGCTACACCTTC; CDR3 protein: CASSQDQFIGRLLGYTF
V gene: TRBV21-1; J gene: TRBJ1-5; D gene: -; clone size: few; CDR3 DNA: TGTGCCAGCAGCAAAGAGGGGTTGTCCCAGCATTTT; CDR3 protein: CASSKEGLSQHF
V gene: TRBV28; J gene: TRBJ1-2; D gene: TRBD1; clone size: few; CDR3 DNA: TGTGCCAGCAGTCCTGGACAGGGAGGATCCTATGGCTACACCTTC; CDR3 protein: CASSPGQGGSYGYTF
V gene: TRBV29-1; J gene: TRBJ2-7; D gene: TRBD1; clone size: -; CDR3 DNA: TGCAGCGCCCGGGACAGTAACAAGTACGAGCAGTACTTC; CDR3 protein: CSARDSNKYEQYF
V gene: TRBV3-1/TRBV3-2; J gene: TRBJ1-1; D gene: -; clone size: few; CDR3 DNA: TGTGCCAGCAGCCAAGCCCCGCAGGGGAGCGGCGCTGAAGCTTTCTTT; CDR3 protein: CASSQAPQGSGAEAFF
V gene: TRBV5-1; J gene: TRBJ1-5; D gene: -; clone size: few; CDR3 DNA: TGCGCCAGCAGCTTGGGAGAGACAGTCAATCAGCCCCAGCATTTT; CDR3 protein: CASSLGETVNQPQHF
V gene: TRBV28; J gene: TRBJ2-7; D gene: TRBD2; clone size: -; CDR3 DNA: TGTGCCAGCAGTACCGGACTAGCGGGGGCCTACGAGCAGTACTTC; CDR3 protein: CASSTGLAGAYEQYF
V gene: TRBV29-1; J gene: TRBJ1-1; D gene: TRBD1; clone size: once; CDR3 DNA: TGCAGCGTTGCGCAGGGGGCTAAACGGAACACTGAAGCTTTCTTT; CDR3 protein: CSVAQGAKRNTEAFF
V gene: TRBV7-3; J gene: TRBJ2-2; D gene: -; clone size: once; CDR3 DNA: TGTGCCAGCAGCTTGATTGATGGAGGGGAGCTGTTTTTT; CDR3 protein: CASSLIDGGELFF
V gene: TRBV28; J gene: TRBJ2-3; D gene: TRBD1; clone size: -; CDR3 DNA: TGTGCCAGCGCCTTGGGACAGGGGAGCACAGATACGCAGTATTTT; CDR3 protein: CASALGQGSTDTQYF
V gene: TRBV7-6; J gene: TRBJ2-5; D gene: TRBD2; clone size: once; CDR3 DNA: TGTGCTGCACGAGCTAGCGGGGACGAGGAGACCCAGTACTTC; CDR3 protein: CAARASGDEETQYF
V gene: TRBV19; J gene: TRBJ2-1; D gene: TRBD1; clone size: -; CDR3 DNA: TGTGCCACCGACAGGGGCCACGAGCAGTTCTTC; CDR3 protein: CATDRGHEQFF
V gene: TRBV5-5; J gene: TRBJ2-1; D gene: TRBD2; clone size: -; CDR3 DNA: TGTGCCAGCAGCTTGATGTGGGAGGGTGGCAATGAGCAGTTCTTC; CDR3 protein: CASSLMWEGGNEQFF
V gene: TRBV19; J gene: TRBJ2-7; D gene: TRBD1; clone size: -; CDR3 DNA: TGTGCCAGTAATCACAGGGGGCACGAGCAGTACTTC; CDR3 protein: CASNHRGHEQYF
V gene: TRBV2; J gene: TRBJ2-2; D gene: TRBD2; clone size: -; CDR3 DNA: TGTGCCAGCACCCGGACTAGCGGGAGTGGCGGGGAGCTGTTTTTT; CDR3 protein: CASTRTSGSGGELFF
V gene: TRBV3-1/TRBV3-2; J gene: TRBJ1-1; D gene: TRBD1; clone size: -; CDR3 DNA: TGTGCCAGCAGCCAGACACTACAGGGGTGGGCTTTCTTT; CDR3 protein: CASSQTLQGWAFF
V gene: TRBV28; J gene: TRBJ2-6; D gene: TRBD1; clone size: -; CDR3 DNA: TGTGCCAGCAGTCAGACAGGGGGAACGGGTGGGGCCAACGTCCTGACTTTC; CDR3 protein: CASSQTGGTGGANVLTF
V gene: TRBV10-3; J gene: TRBJ1-5; D gene: -; clone size: few; CDR3 DNA: TGTGCCATCAGTCCACAGGATCTGAATCAGCCCCAGCATTTT; CDR3 protein: CAISPQDLNQPQHF
V gene: TRBV29-1; J gene: TRBJ2-2; D gene: -; clone size: -; CDR3 DNA: TGCAGCGTTTTAGGGACGGGGGACACCGGGGAGCTGTTTTTT; CDR3 protein: CSVLGTGDTGELFF
V gene: TRBV7-8; J gene: TRBJ1-5; D gene: -; clone size: -; CDR3 DNA: TGTGCCAGCAGCTTAGCGACGGCAAATAGCAATCAGCCCCAGCATTTT; CDR3 protein: CASSLATANSNQPQHF
V gene: TRBV30; J gene: TRBJ1-1; D gene: TRBD1; clone size: -; CDR3 DNA: TGTGCCTGGTCGGACAGGGCGGGCACTGAAGCTTTCTTT; CDR3 protein: CAWSDRAGTEAFF
V gene: TRBV9; J gene: TRBJ2-5; D gene: -; clone size: -; CDR3 DNA: TGTGCCAGCAGCGTAGCTACAGGGAGGGTTGAGACCCAGTACTTC; CDR3 protein: CASSVATGRVETQYF
V gene: TRBV19; J gene: TRBJ2-5; D gene: -; clone size: -; CDR3 DNA: TGTGCCAGTAACGGACCCGCGGAGACCCAGTACTTC; CDR3 protein: CASNGPAETQYF
V gene: TRBV7-6; J gene: TRBJ1-1; D gene: -; clone size: -; CDR3 DNA: TGTGCCAGCAGCTTAGCCCCAGGGGCGAGTGAGACTGAAGCTTTCTTT; CDR3 protein: CASSLAPGASETEAFF
V gene: TRBV5-1; J gene: TRBJ1-2; D gene: TRBD1; clone size: -; CDR3 DNA: TGCGCCAGCAGCCGGACAGGAACTAACTATGGCTACACCTTC; CDR3 protein: CASSRTGTNYGYTF
V gene: TRBV28; J gene: TRBJ1-5; D gene: -; clone size: -; CDR3 DNA: TGTGCCAGCAGTCCCCCCGGGGGGTCGAATCAGCCCCAGCATTTT; CDR3 protein: CASSPPGGSNQPQHF
V gene: TRBV29-1; J gene: TRBJ1-2; D gene: -; clone size: -; CDR3 DNA: TGCAGCGTTCCCCCGGGCTACACCTTC; CDR3 protein: CSVPPGYTF
V gene: TRBV28; J gene: TRBJ1-6; D gene: TRBD1; clone size: -; CDR3 DNA: TGTGCCAGCAGTACAGGGGATTATAATTCACCCCTCCACTTT; CDR3 protein: CASSTGDYNSPLHF
V gene: TRBV7-8; J gene: TRBJ2-1; D gene: -; clone size: -; CDR3 DNA: TGTGCCAGCAGCTTAGAGAGGGGTATTCAAAATGAGCAGTTCTTC; CDR3 protein: CASSLERGIQNEQFF